One and the same sample provided the 20 T cell receptor beta chains below, sequenced in a study of blood T cell repertoires in COVID-19 (dated by TCRdb to 2020 to 2022). Library generation was performed with the immunoSEQ multiplex PCR assay. Imported from immuneACCESS, the table was reduced by TCRdb to in-frame sequences with V and J called. These copies leave out some clones; in studies compared against another copy, an unresolved V gene accounts for under half, and the cause of the remainder is not known. Here the sample has roughly 43,000 clones; about 85% occur a single time. In total, the top ten clones hold around 45% of the sample. The sequencing sample was made of peripheral blood. These TCRs come from a woman of 80 years or more with acute or convalescent COVID-19.

The genes are TRBV29-1 and TRBJ1-2; TRBD1 is a possible D gene (6 bases). There are 13 residues in the CDR3. Germline CDR1 and CDR2: SQVTM and ANQGSEA. Trimming took 5 bases from V and 6 from J, leaving 16 bases between them. The chain's CDR3 is CSVPTGLGNGYTF. The CDR3 DNA reads as TGCAGCGTTCCGACAGGTTTGGGAAATGGCTACACCTTC.

This clone showed up just a few times. The chain has TRBV9 and TRBJ2-7; possible D gene TRBD1, 6 bases. The CDR3 totals 14 residues. Trimming pared 7 bases from V and 6 bases from J, leaving 20 bases between. Per germline, CDR1 SGDLS and CDR2 YYNGEE. Here the CDR3 DNA reads TGTGCCAGCGGGCCGTCAGGGGCGGCCATCGAGCAGTACTTC. Translating it yields CASGPSGAAIEQYF.

This chain connects TRBV6-5 to TRBJ1-2; D ambiguous. The CDR3 sequence is 15 residues long. The ends were cut back, 6 bases at V and 4 bases at J, with 18 bases in the middle. CDR1 is MNHEY and CDR2 is SVGAGI in the germline V gene. The CDR3 DNA sequence: TGTGCCAGCAGGGTGGGCGATGCGGGAGGCTATGGCTACACCTTC. This codes for CASRVGDAGGYGYTF.

This clone came up a few times. The chain employs TRBV19 and TRBJ2-7, with a tentative D call TRBD1 (5 bases). Trimming stripped 5 bases from V and 2 bases from J, with 13 bases between. The CDR3 runs to 14 residues. CDR1 and CDR2 (germline): LNHDA, SQIVND (reference sequence). The CDR3 reads CASSLRDSTYEQYF. The CDR3 nucleotides read TGTGCCAGTAGTCTCAGAGACAGCACCTACGAGCAGTACTTC.

The V gene is TRBV5-4, the J gene TRBJ1-1; D ambiguous. The V and J ends lost 0 bases and 3 bases respectively, with 6 bases between them. Germline V gene sequence: CDR1 SGHNT, CDR2 YYREEE (reference sequence). The CDR3 has 13 residues. The CDR3 region has the DNA TGTGCCAGCAGCTTGGCCACTCACACTGAAGCTTTCTTT. The encoded protein is CASSLATHTEAFF.

The rearrangement joins TRBV2 to TRBJ2-2; D is perhaps TRBD2 (7 bases). The germline CDR1 and CDR2 sequences are SNHLY and FYNNEI. The CDR3 has 16 amino acids. The V end lost 3 bases, the J end lost 7 bases, and 18 bases lay between the germline ends. CDR3 coding DNA: TGTGCCAGCAGTGAGGGGGGGCTTGGCCAAGTCGGGGAGCTGTTTTTT. This encodes CASSEGGLGQVGELFF.

The rearrangement links TRBV29-1 to TRBJ1-5; the match to TRBD1 covers 10 bases. This CDR3 is built from 13 residues. With 6 bases clipped from V and 7 bases from J, the junction kept 6 bases outside the gene matches. Germline V gene sequence: CDR1 SQVTM, CDR2 ANQGSEA. CDR3 coding DNA: TGCAGCGTCGGGACAGGGGCAGGCCAGCCCCAGCATTTT. The encoded protein is CSVGTGAGQPQHF. The whole variable domain, remainder taken from reference TRBV29-1 and TRBJ1-5, is SAVISQKPSRDICQRGTSLTIQCQVDSQVTMMFWYRQQPGQSLTLIATANQGSEATYESGFVIDKFPISRPNLTFSTLTVSNMSPEDSSIYLCSVGTGAGQPQHFGDGTRLSIL.

The chain links TRBV6-1 to TRBJ2-1; 7 bases align to TRBD1. V gave up 3 bases and J gave up 1 base; unmatched junction bases: 6. The CDR3 consists of 16 residues. Germline V gene lookup returns CDR1 MNHNS and CDR2 SASEGT. The CDR3 region is CASSDLWDRSYNEQFF. The CDR3 DNA reads as TGTGCCAGCAGTGACCTCTGGGACAGATCCTACAATGAGCAGTTCTTC.

This chain links TRBV6-5 with TRBJ1-2; TRBD1 matches at 8 bases. The CDR3 is 15 amino acids. The V gene's germline CDR1 is MNHEY and CDR2 SVGAGI. Unmatched junction bases numbered 14, after V lost 7 bases and J lost 7 bases. As DNA, the CDR3 is TGTGCCAGCACCCCTGGGGCCAGGGGGCTTGTTGGCTACACCTTC. Its translation: CASTPGARGLVGYTF.

This rearrangement joins TRBV5-4 to TRBJ2-7; TRBD2 matches 8 bases. In germline, CDR1 is SGHNT, CDR2 YYREEE (reference sequence). Trimming took 5 bases from V and 5 from J; bases not matched to a gene: 6. This CDR3 is built from 13 residues. In nucleotides, the CDR3 is TGTGCCAGCAGTATTAGCGGGGTCCACGAGCAGTACTTC. It yields the protein CASSISGVHEQYF. The whole variable domain, remainder taken from reference TRBV5-4 and TRBJ2-7, is ETGVTQSPTHLIKTRGQQVTLRCSSQSGHNTVSWYQQALGQGPQFIFQYYREEENGRGNFPPRFSGLQFPNYSSELNVNALELDDSALYLCASSISGVHEQYFGPGTRLTVT.

This clone showed up just once. Other DNA variants within this sample encode the same CDR3. The chain couples TRBV5-1 to TRBJ2-5; TRBD1 matches 12 bases. This CDR3 region has 16 residues. The J segment lost 5 bases and the V segment lost 2 bases, leaving 7 bases of the junction unmatched. Germline V gene lookup returns CDR1 SGHRS and CDR2 YFSETQ. This CDR3 is CASSLTPGQGAETQYF. CDR3 nucleotides: TGCGCCAGCAGCTTAACTCCGGGACAGGGGGCCGAGACCCAGTACTTC.

The count of this clone is one. This chain connects TRBV14 to TRBJ2-2; D uncertain. There are 14 residues in the CDR3. CDR1 and CDR2 (germline): SGHDN, FVKESK. V lost 0 bases, J lost 4 bases, and 6 bases lay in between. The CDR3 reads CASSQEWSTGELFF. DNA of the CDR3: TGTGCCAGCAGCCAAGAGTGGAGCACCGGGGAGCTGTTTTTT.

This rearrangement joins TRBV5-1 to TRBJ2-1, with 9 bases aligning to TRBD1. There are 14 residues in the CDR3. V lost 7 bases and J lost 4; bases outside the gene matches: 6. The V gene's germline CDR1 is SGHRS and CDR2 YFSETQ. CDR3 in DNA: TGCGCCAGCTGGGGACAGGGCCCTTACAATGAGCAGTTCTTC. Translating it yields CASWGQGPYNEQFF.

This clone has a single count. V usage is TRBV4-3 and J usage is TRBJ1-6; the D gene is possibly TRBD1 (6 bases). Trimming left V 8 bases short and J 9 bases short, with 14 bases between. This CDR3 comprises 13 residues. Germline V lookup: CDR1 LGHNA, CDR2 YSLEER. The CDR3 bases are TGCGCCAGCGGGGGCGCAGGAATTTCACCCCTCCACTTT. Its translation is CASGGAGISPLHF.

This sequence joins TRBV10-3 and TRBJ1-1; a weak D match, TRBD1 (5 bases). CDR1 and CDR2 from the germline V gene are ENHRY and SYGVKD. This CDR3 is 14 amino acids long. Deletions cut 6 bases from V and 0 bases from J, with 11 bases between. The CDR3 sequence is CAISDRQMNTEAFF. In DNA form, the CDR3 reads TGTGCCATCAGCGACCGACAGATGAACACTGAAGCTTTCTTT.

The rearrangement links TRBV28 to TRBJ2-4; D possibly corresponds to TRBD2 (5 bases). V was shortened by 8 bases and J by 3 bases, with 17 bases between the two germline ends. The CDR3 is made up of 15 amino acids. Germline-derived CDR1 and CDR2 are MDHEN and SYDVKM. In nucleotides, the CDR3 is TGTGCCAGCGGTGTTCGGGGTGAAGGCAAAAACATTCAGTACTTC. It yields the protein CASGVRGEGKNIQYF.

The gene calls are TRBV29-1 and TRBJ2-5; TRBD2 is a possible D gene (6 bases). Germline CDR1 and CDR2: SQVTM and ANQGSEA. The V end was cut by 1 base, the J end by 5 bases, with 23 bases between. This CDR3 has 17 amino acids. The CDR3 DNA reads TGCAGCGTTGAAGGGCGGGGCCTGGGCTCTCTCCGGGAGACCCAGTACTTC. Its protein is CSVEGRGLGSLRETQYF.

This sequence joins TRBV6-1 and TRBJ1-6; no definite D call. Between the trimmed V and J ends, which lost 3 bases and 6 bases, there was a span of 9 bases. CDR1 and CDR2 (germline): MNHNS, SASEGT. The CDR3 runs to 14 residues. The CDR3 DNA follows: TGTGCCAGCAGTGAGGGAGGTTTTAATTCACCCCTCCACTTT. It specifies CASSEGGFNSPLHF.

The chain is built from TRBV5-5 and TRBJ1-1, with D possibly being TRBD1 (5 bases). CDR1 and CDR2 (germline): SGHKS, YYEKEE (reference sequence). The CDR3 covers 14 residues. Trimming removed 2 bases at V and 5 bases at J, with 13 bases between. CDR3 loop: CASSLVGLRTEAFF. DNA of the CDR3: TGTGCCAGCAGCTTAGTGGGGCTTAGGACTGAAGCTTTCTTT.

This sequence joins TRBV6-4 and TRBJ2-3; the match to TRBD2 covers 7 bases. Germline CDR1 and CDR2: MRHNA and SNTAGT. Trimming removed 4 bases from V and 5 bases from J; junction bases left unmatched: 0. CDR3 length: 12 amino acids. The CDR3 DNA reads TGTGCCAGCAGTGGGGGGGGAGATACGCAGTATTTT. Translated: CASSGGGDTQYF.